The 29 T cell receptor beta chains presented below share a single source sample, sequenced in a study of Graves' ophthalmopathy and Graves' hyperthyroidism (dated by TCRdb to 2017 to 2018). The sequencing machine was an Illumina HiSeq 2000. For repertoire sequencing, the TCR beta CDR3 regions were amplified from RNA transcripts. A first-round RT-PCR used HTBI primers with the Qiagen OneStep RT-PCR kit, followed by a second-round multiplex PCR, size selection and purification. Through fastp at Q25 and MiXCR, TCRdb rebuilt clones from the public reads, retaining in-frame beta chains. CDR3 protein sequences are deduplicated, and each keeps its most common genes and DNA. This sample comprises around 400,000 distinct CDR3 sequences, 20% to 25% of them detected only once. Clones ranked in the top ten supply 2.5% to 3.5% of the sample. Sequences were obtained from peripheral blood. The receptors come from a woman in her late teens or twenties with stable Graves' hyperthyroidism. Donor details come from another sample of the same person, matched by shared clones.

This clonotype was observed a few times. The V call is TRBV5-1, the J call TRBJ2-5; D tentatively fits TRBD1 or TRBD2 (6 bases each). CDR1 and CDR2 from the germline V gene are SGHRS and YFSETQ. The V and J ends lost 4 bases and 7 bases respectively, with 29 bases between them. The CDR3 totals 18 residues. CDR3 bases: TGCGCCAGCAGCGTATGGAGAGGGGGGAGAGAGACCCGGGGGACCCAGTACTTC. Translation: CASSVWRGGRETRGTQYF. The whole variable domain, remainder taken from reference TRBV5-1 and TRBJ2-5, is KAGVTQTPRYLIKTRGQQVTLSCSPISGHRSVSWYQQTPGQGLQFLFEYFSETQRNKGNFPGRFSGRQFSNSRSEMNVSTLELGDSALYLCASSVWRGGRETRGTQYFGPGTRLLVL.

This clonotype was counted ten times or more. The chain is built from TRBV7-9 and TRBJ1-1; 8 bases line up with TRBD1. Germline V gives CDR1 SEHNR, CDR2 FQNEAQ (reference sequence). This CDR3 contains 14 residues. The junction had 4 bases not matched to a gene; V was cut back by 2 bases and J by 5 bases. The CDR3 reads CASSLLRGPTEAFF. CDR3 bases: TGTGCCAGCAGCTTACTCAGGGGGCCAACTGAAGCTTTCTTT. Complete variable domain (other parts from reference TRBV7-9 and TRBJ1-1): DTGVSQNPRHKITKRGQNVTFRCDPISEHNRLYWYRQTLGQGPEFLTYFQNEAQLEKSRLLSDRFSAERPKGSFSTLEIQRTEQGDSAMYLCASSLLRGPTEAFFGQGTRLTVV.

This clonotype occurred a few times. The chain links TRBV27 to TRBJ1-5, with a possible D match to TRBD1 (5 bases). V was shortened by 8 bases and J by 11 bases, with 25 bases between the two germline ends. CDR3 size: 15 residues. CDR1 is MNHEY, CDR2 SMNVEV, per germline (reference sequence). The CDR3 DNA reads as TGTGCCAGCGGGGATCCGGGGACCCGGAGGAGGGCCCAGCATTTT. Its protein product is CASGDPGTRRRAQHF.

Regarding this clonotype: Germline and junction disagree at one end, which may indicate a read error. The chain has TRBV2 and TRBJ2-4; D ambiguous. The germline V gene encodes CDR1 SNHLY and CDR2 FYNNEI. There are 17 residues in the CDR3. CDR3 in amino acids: CASSLPTMTLAKNIQYF. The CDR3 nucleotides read TGCGCCAGCAGCCTCCCCACAATGACTTTAGCCAAAAACATTCAGTACTTC.

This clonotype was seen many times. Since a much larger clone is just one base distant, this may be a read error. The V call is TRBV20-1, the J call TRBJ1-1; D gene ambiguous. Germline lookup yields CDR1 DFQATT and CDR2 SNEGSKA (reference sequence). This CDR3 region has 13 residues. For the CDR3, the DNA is TGCGGTGCTAGGCCTACAGTGAACACTGAAGCTTTCTTT. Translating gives CGARPTVNTEAFF.

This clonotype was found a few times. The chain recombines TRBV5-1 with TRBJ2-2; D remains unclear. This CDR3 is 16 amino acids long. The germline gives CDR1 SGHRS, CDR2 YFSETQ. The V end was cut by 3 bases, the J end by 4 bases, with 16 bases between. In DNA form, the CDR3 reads TGCGCCAGCAGCTGGAACCTAGGGTCTCTCACCGGGGAGCTGTTTTTT. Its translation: CASSWNLGSLTGELFF.

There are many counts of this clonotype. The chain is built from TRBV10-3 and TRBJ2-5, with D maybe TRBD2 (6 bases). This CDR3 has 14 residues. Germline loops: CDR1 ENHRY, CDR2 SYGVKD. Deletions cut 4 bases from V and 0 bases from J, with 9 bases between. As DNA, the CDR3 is TGTGCCATCAGTGGGGCGGGATACCAAGAGACCCAGTACTTC. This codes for CAISGAGYQETQYF.

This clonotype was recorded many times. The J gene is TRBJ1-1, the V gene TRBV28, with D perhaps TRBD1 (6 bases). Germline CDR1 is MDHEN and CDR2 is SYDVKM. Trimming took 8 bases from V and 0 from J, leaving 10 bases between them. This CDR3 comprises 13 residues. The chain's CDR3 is CASWTALNTEAFF. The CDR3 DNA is TGTGCCAGCTGGACAGCCTTGAACACTGAAGCTTTCTTT.

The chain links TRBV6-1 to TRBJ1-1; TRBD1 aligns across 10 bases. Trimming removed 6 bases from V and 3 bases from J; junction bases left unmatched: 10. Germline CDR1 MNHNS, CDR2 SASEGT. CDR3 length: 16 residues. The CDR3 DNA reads TGTGCCAGCAGCCTAGGGACAGGGGCGAGGGACACTGAAGCTTTCTTT. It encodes CASSLGTGARDTEAFF.

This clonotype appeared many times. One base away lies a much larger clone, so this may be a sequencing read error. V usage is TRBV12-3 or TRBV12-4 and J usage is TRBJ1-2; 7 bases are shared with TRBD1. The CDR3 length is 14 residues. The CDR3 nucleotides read TGTGCCAGCAGCAGACAGGGATTTAACTATGGCTACGCCTTC. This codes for CASSRQGFNYGYAF.

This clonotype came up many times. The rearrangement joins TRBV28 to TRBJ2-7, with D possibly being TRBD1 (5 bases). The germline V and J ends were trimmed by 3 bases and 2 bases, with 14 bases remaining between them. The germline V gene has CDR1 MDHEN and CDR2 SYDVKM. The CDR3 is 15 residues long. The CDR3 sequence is CASSLGGLGPYEQYF. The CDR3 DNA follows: TGTGCCAGCAGTTTGGGCGGTTTGGGGCCCTACGAGCAGTACTTC.

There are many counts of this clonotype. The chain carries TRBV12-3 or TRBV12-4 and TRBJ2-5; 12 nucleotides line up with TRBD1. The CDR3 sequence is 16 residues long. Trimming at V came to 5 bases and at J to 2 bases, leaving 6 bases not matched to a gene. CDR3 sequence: CASSQWDRGPQETQYF. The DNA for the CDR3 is TGTGCCAGCAGTCAGTGGGACAGGGGGCCGCAAGAGACCCAGTACTTC.

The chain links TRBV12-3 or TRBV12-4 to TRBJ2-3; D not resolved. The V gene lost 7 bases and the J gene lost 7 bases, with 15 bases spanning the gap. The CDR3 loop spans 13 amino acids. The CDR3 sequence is CASTIQPRHTQYF. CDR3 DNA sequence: TGTGCCAGCACCATACAGCCTCGCCATACGCAGTATTTT.

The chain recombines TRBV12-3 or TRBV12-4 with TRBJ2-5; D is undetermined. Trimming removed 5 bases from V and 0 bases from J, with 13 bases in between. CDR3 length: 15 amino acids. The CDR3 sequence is CASSPLNWYQETQYF. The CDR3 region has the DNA TGTGCCAGCAGTCCCTTAAACTGGTACCAAGAGACCCAGTACTTC.

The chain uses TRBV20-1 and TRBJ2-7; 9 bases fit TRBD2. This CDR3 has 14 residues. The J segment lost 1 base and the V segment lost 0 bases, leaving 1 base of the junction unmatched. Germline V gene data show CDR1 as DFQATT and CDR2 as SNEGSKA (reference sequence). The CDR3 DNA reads TGCAGTGCTAGAGATGCGGGGGGGTCCTACGAGCAGTACTTC. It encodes CSARDAGGSYEQYF.

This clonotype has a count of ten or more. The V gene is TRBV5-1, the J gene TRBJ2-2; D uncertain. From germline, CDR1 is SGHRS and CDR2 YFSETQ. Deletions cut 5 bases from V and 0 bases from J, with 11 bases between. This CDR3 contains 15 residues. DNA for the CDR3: TGCGCCAGCAGACAGACCGGGCCGAACACCGGGGAGCTGTTTTTT. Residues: CASRQTGPNTGELFF.

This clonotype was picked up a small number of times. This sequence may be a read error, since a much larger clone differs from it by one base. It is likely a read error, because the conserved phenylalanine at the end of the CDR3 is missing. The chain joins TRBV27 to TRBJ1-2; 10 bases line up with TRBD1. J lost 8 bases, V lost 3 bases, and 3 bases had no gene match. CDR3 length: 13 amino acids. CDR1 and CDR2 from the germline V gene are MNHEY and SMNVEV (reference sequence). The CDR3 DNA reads TGTGCCAGCAGTTTGACAGGGGGCAAAGGCTACACCTTG. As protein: CASSLTGGKGYTL.

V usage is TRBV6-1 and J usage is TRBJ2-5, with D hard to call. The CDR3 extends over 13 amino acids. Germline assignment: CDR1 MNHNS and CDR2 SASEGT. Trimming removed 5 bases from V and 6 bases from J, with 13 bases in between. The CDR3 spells CASSPRVGQTQYF. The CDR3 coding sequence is TGTGCCAGCAGTCCCCGGGTTGGGCAGACCCAGTACTTC.

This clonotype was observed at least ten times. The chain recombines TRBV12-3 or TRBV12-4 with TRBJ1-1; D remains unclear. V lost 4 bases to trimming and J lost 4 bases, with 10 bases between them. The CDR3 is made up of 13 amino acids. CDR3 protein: CASSSTVGTEAFF. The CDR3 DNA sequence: TGTGCCAGCAGTTCTACGGTGGGCACTGAAGCTTTCTTT.

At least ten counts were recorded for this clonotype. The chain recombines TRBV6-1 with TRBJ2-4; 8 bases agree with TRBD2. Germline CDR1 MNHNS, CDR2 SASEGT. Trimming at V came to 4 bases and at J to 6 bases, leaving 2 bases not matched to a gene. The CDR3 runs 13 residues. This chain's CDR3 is CASSASGRNIQYF. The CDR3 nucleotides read TGTGCCAGCAGTGCCAGCGGGAGAAACATTCAGTACTTC.

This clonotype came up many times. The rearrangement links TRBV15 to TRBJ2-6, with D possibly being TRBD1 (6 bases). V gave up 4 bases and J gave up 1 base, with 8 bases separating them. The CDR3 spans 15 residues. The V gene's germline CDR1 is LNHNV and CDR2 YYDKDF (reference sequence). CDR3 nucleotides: TGTGCCACCAGCAAAACAGGGTCTGGGGCCAACGTCCTGACTTTC. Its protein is CATSKTGSGANVLTF.

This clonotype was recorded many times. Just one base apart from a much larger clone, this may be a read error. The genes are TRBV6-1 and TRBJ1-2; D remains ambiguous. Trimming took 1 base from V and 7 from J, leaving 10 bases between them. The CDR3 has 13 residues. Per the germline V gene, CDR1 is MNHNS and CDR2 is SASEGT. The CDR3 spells CASSEGVLSGYTF. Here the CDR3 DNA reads TGTGCCAGCAGTGAAGGCGTACTTTCTGGCTACACCTTC.

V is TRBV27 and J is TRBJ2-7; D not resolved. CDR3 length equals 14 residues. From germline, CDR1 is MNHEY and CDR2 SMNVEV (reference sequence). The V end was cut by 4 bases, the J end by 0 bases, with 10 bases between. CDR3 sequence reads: CASSSRGYSYEQYF. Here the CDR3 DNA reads TGTGCCAGCAGTTCCCGAGGATACTCCTACGAGCAGTACTTC.

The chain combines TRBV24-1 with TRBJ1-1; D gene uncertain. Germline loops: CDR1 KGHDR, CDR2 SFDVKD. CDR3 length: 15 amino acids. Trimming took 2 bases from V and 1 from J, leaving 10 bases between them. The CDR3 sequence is CATSDSRVGNTEAFF. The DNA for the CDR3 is TGTGCCACCAGTGATTCCCGGGTCGGGAACACTGAAGCTTTCTTT.

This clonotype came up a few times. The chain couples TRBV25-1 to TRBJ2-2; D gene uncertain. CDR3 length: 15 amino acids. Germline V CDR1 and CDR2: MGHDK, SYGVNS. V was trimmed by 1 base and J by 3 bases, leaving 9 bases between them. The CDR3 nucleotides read TGTGCCAGCAGTGAATTAAGTGGGGACACCGGGGAGCTGTTTTTT. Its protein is CASSELSGDTGELFF. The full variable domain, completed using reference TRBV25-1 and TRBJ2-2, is EADIYQTPRYLVIGTGKKITLECSQTMGHDKMYWYQQDPGMELHLIHYSYGVNSTEKGDLSSESTVSRIRTEHFPLTLESARPSHTSQYLCASSELSGDTGELFFGEGSRLTVL.

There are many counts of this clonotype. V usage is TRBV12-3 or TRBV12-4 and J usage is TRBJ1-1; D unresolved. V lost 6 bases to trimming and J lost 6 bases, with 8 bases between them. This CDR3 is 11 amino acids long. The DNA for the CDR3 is TGTGCCAGCAGCCGCGGACCTGAAGCTTTCTTT. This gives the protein CASSRGPEAFF.

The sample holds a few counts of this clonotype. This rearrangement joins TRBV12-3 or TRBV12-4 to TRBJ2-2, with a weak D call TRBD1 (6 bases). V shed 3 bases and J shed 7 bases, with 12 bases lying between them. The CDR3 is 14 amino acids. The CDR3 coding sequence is TGTGCCAGCAGTTTGCAACAGGGAATCGGGGAGCTGTTTTTT. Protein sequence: CASSLQQGIGELFF.

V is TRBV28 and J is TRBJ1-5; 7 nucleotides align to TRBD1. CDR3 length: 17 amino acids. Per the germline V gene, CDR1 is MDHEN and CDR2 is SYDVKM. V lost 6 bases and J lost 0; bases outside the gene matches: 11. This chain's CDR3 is CASSPPGQRHSNQPQHF. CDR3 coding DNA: TGTGCCAGCAGCCCCCCGGGACAGAGACATAGCAATCAGCCCCAGCATTTT.

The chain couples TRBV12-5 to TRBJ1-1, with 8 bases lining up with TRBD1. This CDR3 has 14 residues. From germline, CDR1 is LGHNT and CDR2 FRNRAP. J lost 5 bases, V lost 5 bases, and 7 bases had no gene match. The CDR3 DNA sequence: TGTGCTAGTGGTACCGACAGGGGCGGGACTGAAGCTTTCTTT. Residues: CASGTDRGGTEAFF.